Listed here are 28 T cell receptor beta chains from one sample, sequenced in a study of T cell responses to AZD1222 COVID-19 vaccine. The assay was immunoSEQ multiplex PCR, and TCRdb's table has in-frame clones only and misses some. Here the sample spans about 120,000 clones, more than 75% being singletons. The sequencing used peripheral blood, collected on day 0 of AZD1222 vaccination. These receptor sequences come from an adult in good health.

V is TRBV19 and J is TRBJ1-5; D may be TRBD1 (5 bases). Germline V gene sequence: CDR1 LNHDA, CDR2 SQIVND (reference sequence). The CDR3 is 15 amino acids. Trimming took 2 bases from V and 4 from J, leaving 12 bases between them. The CDR3 region is CASSIIRDPNQPQHF. Written as DNA, the CDR3 is TGTGCCAGTAGTATAATCAGGGACCCTAATCAGCCCCAGCATTTT.

This clone came up a few times. This chain uses TRBV28 with TRBJ2-7; possibly TRBD2 for D (7 bases). V was pared by 7 bases and J by 4 bases, with 20 bases between. The CDR3 is made up of 15 amino acids. The germline gives CDR1 MDHEN, CDR2 SYDVKM. This CDR3 reads CASTLGGRVTYEQYF. The CDR3, as DNA: TGTGCCAGCACTCTGGGGGGGCGGGTCACTTACGAGCAGTACTTC.

The rearrangement joins TRBV4-2 to TRBJ1-4; 9 bases are a match to TRBD1. CDR1 is LGHNA, CDR2 YNFKEQ, per germline. V lost 0 bases, J lost 1 base, and 12 bases stayed unmatched. The CDR3 runs 20 residues. The CDR3, as DNA: TGTGCCAGCAGCCAAGATACCGGGACAGGGTCGTATGGAACTAATGAAAAACTGTTTTTT. Residues: CASSQDTGTGSYGTNEKLFF.

The genes are TRBV2 and TRBJ2-7; 8 nucleotides agree with TRBD1. From germline, CDR1 is SNHLY and CDR2 FYNNEI. The CDR3 extends over 15 amino acids. The trim removed 1 base at V and 2 bases at J, leaving 4 bases unmatched. The CDR3 loop reads CASSEDRGEAYEQYF. The CDR3 DNA reads as TGTGCCAGCAGTGAAGACAGGGGGGAGGCCTACGAGCAGTACTTC.

The rearrangement joins TRBV5-1 to TRBJ1-2; 8 nucleotides agree with TRBD1. Germline V gives CDR1 SGHRS, CDR2 YFSETQ. Losses at the gene ends were 2 bases for V and 6 bases for J; bases not matched to a gene: 6. The CDR3 loop spans 14 amino acids. CDR3 DNA: TGCGCCAGCAGCTTACCCACAGGGGGAGATGGCTACACCTTC. Amino acids: CASSLPTGGDGYTF.

The chain has TRBV14 and TRBJ2-3, with 9 bases that match TRBD2. Germline trimming cut 4 bases from V and 1 base from J; bases unmatched to any gene: 6. Germline values: CDR1 SGHDN, CDR2 FVKESK. CDR3 size: 16 residues. CDR3 in DNA: TGTGCCAGCAGCCTTCGGACTAGCGCCGGCACAGATACGCAGTATTTT. This sequence encodes CASSLRTSAGTDTQYF.

This clone appeared a few times. The chain joins TRBV14 to TRBJ1-2; D possibly corresponds to TRBD1 (5 bases). V was pared by 6 bases and J by 8 bases, with 16 bases between. Germline-derived CDR1 and CDR2 are SGHDN and FVKESK. The CDR3 sequence is 13 residues long. The CDR3, as DNA: TGTGCCAGCAGTCAGGTTGGGGCGCGGGGCTACACCTTC. Its translation: CASSQVGARGYTF.

J is TRBJ2-2 and V is TRBV5-4; D is tentatively TRBD1 or TRBD2 (5 bases each). Germline assignment: CDR1 SGHNT and CDR2 YYREEE (reference sequence). The CDR3 covers 16 residues. Trimming stripped 1 base from V and 6 bases from J, with 16 bases between. The CDR3 protein is CASSLPPGTAAGELFF. The CDR3 region has the DNA TGTGCCAGCAGCTTGCCCCCCGGGACCGCGGCCGGGGAGCTGTTTTTT.

This chain joins TRBV29-1 and TRBJ2-5, with 7 nucleotides matching TRBD1. The CDR3 totals 13 residues. V shed 3 bases, J shed 4 bases, and the junction held 5 bases outside the gene matches. Germline V CDR1 and CDR2: SQVTM, ANQGSEA. CDR3 DNA: TGCAGCGTTGAGGGACAGCTATCAGAGACCCAGTACTTC. Protein sequence: CSVEGQLSETQYF. Looking up the rest from reference TRBV29-1 and TRBJ2-5 gives the full variable domain: SAVISQKPSRDICQRGTSLTIQCQVDSQVTMMFWYRQQPGQSLTLIATANQGSEATYESGFVIDKFPISRPNLTFSTLTVSNMSPEDSSIYLCSVEGQLSETQYFGPGTRLLVL.

The chain is built from TRBV2 and TRBJ1-1; the D is unclear. Germline assignment: CDR1 SNHLY and CDR2 FYNNEI. This CDR3 is 12 amino acids long. Trimming took off 7 bases at V and 3 bases at J, with 9 bases between the two ends. The DNA for the CDR3 is TGTGCCAGCAAAAACTACGACACTGAAGCTTTCTTT. It is translated as CASKNYDTEAFF.

The CDR3 is CASSPGLGGEQFF. The CDR3 region has the DNA TGTGCCAGCAGCCCGGGACTCGGGGGTGAGCAGTTCTTC. The chain is built from TRBV3-1 (or the pseudogene TRBV3-2) and TRBJ2-1; maybe TRBD2 (6 bases). Trimming cost V 4 bases and J 9 bases, with 13 bases left between them. The CDR3 is made up of 13 amino acids. Per the germline V gene, CDR1 is LGHDT and CDR2 is YNNKEL (reference sequence).

This rearrangement joins TRBV24-1 to TRBJ1-5; weak D call: TRBD1 (5 bases). The CDR3 length is 15 residues. Looked up from germline, CDR1 is KGHDR and CDR2 is SFDVKD. The V end was cut by 5 bases, the J end by 4 bases, with 14 bases between. CDR3 in amino acids: CATSAGRRANQPQHF. CDR3 bases: TGTGCCACCAGTGCGGGGCGGAGAGCTAATCAGCCCCAGCATTTT.

The rearrangement uses TRBV10-2 and TRBJ2-5, with 12 bases identical to TRBD2. V was clipped by 11 bases and J by 5 bases; unmatched bases: 6. The CDR3 extends over 13 amino acids. Per germline, CDR1 WSHSY and CDR2 SAAADI. CDR3 bases: TGCGCCTCAGGACTAGCGGGAAAGGAGACCCAGTACTTC. As protein: CASGLAGKETQYF.

This clone has at least ten counts. CDR3 region: CSAPGSGTDTQYF. The CDR3 nucleotides read TGCAGCGCCCCGGGTTCTGGCACAGATACGCAGTATTTT. The V call is TRBV29-1, the J call TRBJ2-3; D gene unclear. V lost 7 bases, J lost 1 base, and 12 bases lay in between. Germline V gene lookup returns CDR1 SQVTM and CDR2 ANQGSEA. The CDR3 has 13 residues.

This chain joins TRBV18 and TRBJ2-7; possible D gene TRBD1, 6 bases. CDR1 is KGHSH and CDR2 is LQKENI in the germline V gene. The CDR3 consists of 12 residues. V was clipped by 4 bases and J by 11 bases, with 15 bases between them. CDR3 sequence (DNA): TGTGCCAGCTCACAGGACAGAACTGGCGAGTACTTC. Residues: CASSQDRTGEYF. Looking up the rest from reference TRBV18 and TRBJ2-7 gives the full variable domain: NAGVMQNPRHLVRRRGQEARLRCSPMKGHSHVYWYRQLPEEGLKFMVYLQKENIIDESGMPKERFSAEFPKEGPSILRIQQVVRGDSAAYFCASSQDRTGEYFGPGTRLTVT.

The chain combines TRBV30 with TRBJ2-5; D remains ambiguous. The V and J ends lost 3 bases and 7 bases respectively, with 18 bases between them. The CDR3 totals 14 residues. Germline values: CDR1 GTSNPN, CDR2 SVGIG (reference sequence). In DNA, the CDR3 is TGTGCCTGGAGGAGACGTGGGGTGAGTGGGACCCAGTACTTC. It is translated as CAWRRRGVSGTQYF.

V is TRBV21-1 and J is TRBJ2-1; the D call TRBD2 from the table was never checked on the DNA. TRBV21-1 is a pseudogene locus. The CDR3 contains 16 residues. The CDR3 sequence: CASSKESTLVCNEQFF. CDR3 sequence (DNA): TGTGCCAGCAGCAAAGAAAGCACCCTTGTTTGCAATGAGCAGTTCTTC.

V is TRBV28 and J is TRBJ2-6; 7 bases line up with TRBD2. V lost 4 bases to trimming and J lost 12 bases; unmatched junction nucleotides: 12. The germline V gene encodes CDR1 MDHEN and CDR2 SYDVKM. The CDR3 covers 15 residues. The CDR3 coding sequence is TGTGCCAGCAGTTCGGCGGGAGCAGCTATCCGCGTCCTGACTTTC. This encodes CASSSAGAAIRVLTF.

This chain connects TRBV5-1 to TRBJ1-1; D perhaps matches TRBD1 (5 bases). Trimming shortened V by 4 bases and J by 1 base, and 11 bases separated the two germline ends. The CDR3 runs 14 residues. Per germline, CDR1 SGHRS and CDR2 YFSETQ. CDR3 amino acids: CASSPRQGNTEAFF. The CDR3 DNA is TGCGCCAGCAGCCCCCGTCAGGGGAACACTGAAGCTTTCTTT.

This rearrangement joins TRBV21-1 to TRBJ1-6; TRBD1 is the table's D call, not checked against the DNA. TRBV21-1 is designated a pseudogene. This CDR3 spans 17 amino acids. The CDR3 here is CASSKGSAGQGLLPLHF. DNA for the CDR3: TGTGCCAGCAGCAAAGGGAGTGCGGGACAGGGGCTGCTCCCCCTCCACTTT.

V gene TRBV7-9 combines with J gene TRBJ1-1; the D gene is possibly TRBD1 (5 bases). Trimming took off 5 bases at V and 0 bases at J, with 13 bases between the two ends. This CDR3 region has 15 residues. CDR1 is SEHNR and CDR2 is FQNEAQ in the germline V gene (reference sequence). CDR3 DNA sequence: TGTGCCAGCAGCCCCGCCGGGACGGTGAACACTGAAGCTTTCTTT. Its translation: CASSPAGTVNTEAFF.

The rearrangement links TRBV5-1 to TRBJ2-3; perhaps D is TRBD1 or TRBD2 (5 bases each). V was clipped by 1 base and J by 8 bases, with 11 bases between them. Germline loops: CDR1 SGHRS, CDR2 YFSETQ. The CDR3 is made up of 13 amino acids. The CDR3, as DNA: TGCGCCAGCAGCTTGCAGGGAGAAGGTACGCAGTATTTT. This gives the protein CASSLQGEGTQYF.

The chain is built from TRBV7-2 and TRBJ2-1, with 10 bases aligning to TRBD2. The CDR3 spans 14 residues. Per germline, CDR1 SGHTA and CDR2 FQGNSA. Germline trimming cut 4 bases from V and 8 bases from J; bases unmatched to any gene: 5. The CDR3 DNA is TGTGCCAGCAGCTCTAGCGGGAGAGCGGATGAGCAGTTCTTC. Translating gives CASSSSGRADEQFF.

The gene calls are TRBV10-2 and TRBJ2-7; 14 bases match TRBD2. J was trimmed by 7 bases and V by 8 bases; bases with no gene match: 4. This CDR3 is built from 13 residues. CDR1 and CDR2 from the germline V gene are WSHSY and SAAADI. CDR3 DNA sequence: TGCGCCAGCTCCAGGACTAGCGGGGGGGAGCAGTACTTC. This translates into CASSRTSGGEQYF.

The chain has TRBV30 and TRBJ2-7; TRBD1 matches 9 bases. Looked up from germline, CDR1 is GTSNPN and CDR2 is SVGIG (reference sequence). The CDR3 totals 13 residues. The ends lost 5 bases at V and 7 bases at J; junction bases unmatched: 9. Written as DNA, the CDR3 is TGTGCCTGGGATAGGACAGGGGCTGGAGAGCAGTACTTC. As protein: CAWDRTGAGEQYF.

J is TRBJ2-7 and V is TRBV27, with D maybe TRBD2 (6 bases). Deletions cut 6 bases from V and 12 bases from J, with 24 bases between. From germline, CDR1 is MNHEY and CDR2 SMNVEV (reference sequence). The length of the CDR3 is 14 residues. In DNA form, the CDR3 reads TGTGCCAGCAGGCCGGGGGACGGAAGGAGTTATGGGTACTTC. Translation: CASRPGDGRSYGYF.

V gene TRBV11-2 combines with J gene TRBJ1-5; tentatively, D is TRBD1 (5 bases). The CDR3 spans 15 residues. V was pared by 1 base and J by 6 bases, with 13 bases between. Germline assignment: CDR1 SGHAT and CDR2 FQNNGV. The CDR3 spells CASSLGAAGSQPQHF. The CDR3 coding sequence is TGTGCCAGCAGCTTAGGGGCGGCAGGGAGTCAGCCCCAGCATTTT.

The chain has TRBV6-4 and TRBJ2-3, with 9 bases identical to TRBD1. V was pared by 7 bases and J by 3 bases, with 8 bases of the junction left unmatched. Per germline, CDR1 MRHNA and CDR2 SNTAGT. This CDR3 contains 15 residues. Written as DNA, the CDR3 is TGTGCCAGCAAAACCGGGACAGGGAAGACAGATACGCAGTATTTT. Protein sequence: CASKTGTGKTDTQYF.